A single TCR beta chain is shown here with its context. Antigen: not known. The data derive from a study of T cell repertoires in aging, cancer and after chemotherapy. Findings and limits, study-wide: Loss of evenness, beyond lost richness, contributed to age-related TCR diversity decline in cancer patients.

TCR beta rearrangements were amplified from peripheral blood genomic DNA. TRB rearrangements spanning V, D and J were amplified using mixed TRB-A/B primers. MiXCR was run by TCRdb on the multiplex PCR reads, yielding one entry per CDR3 protein. The data hold some 7,700 distinct CDR3 sequences, with 25% to 35% observed a single time. The CDR3 runs 18 residues. CDR1 is KGHDR, CDR2 SFDVKD, per germline. Germline trimming cut 6 bases from V and 2 bases from J; bases unmatched to any gene: 14. The TCR sequence derives from a human donor in good health. What was sequenced was blood. The chain has TRBV24-1 and TRBJ2-3; 9 bases agree with TRBD1. CDR3: CATSPTLFDRGDTDTQYF. CDR3 in DNA: TGTGCCACCAGTCCTACCCTATTCGACAGGGGGGACACAGATACGCAGTATTTT.